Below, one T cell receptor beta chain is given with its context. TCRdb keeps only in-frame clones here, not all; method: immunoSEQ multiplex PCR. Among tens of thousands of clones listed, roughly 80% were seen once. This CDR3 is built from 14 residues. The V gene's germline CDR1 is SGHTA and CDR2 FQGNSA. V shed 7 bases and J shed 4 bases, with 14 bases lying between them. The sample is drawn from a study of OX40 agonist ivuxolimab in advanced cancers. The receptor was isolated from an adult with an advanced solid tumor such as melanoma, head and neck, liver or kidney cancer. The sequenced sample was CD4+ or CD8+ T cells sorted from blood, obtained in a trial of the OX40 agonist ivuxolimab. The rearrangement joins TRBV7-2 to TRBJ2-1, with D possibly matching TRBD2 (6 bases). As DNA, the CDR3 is TGTGCCAGCATCCCCGGGACTTTATACAATGAGCAGTTCTTC. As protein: CASIPGTLYNEQFF.